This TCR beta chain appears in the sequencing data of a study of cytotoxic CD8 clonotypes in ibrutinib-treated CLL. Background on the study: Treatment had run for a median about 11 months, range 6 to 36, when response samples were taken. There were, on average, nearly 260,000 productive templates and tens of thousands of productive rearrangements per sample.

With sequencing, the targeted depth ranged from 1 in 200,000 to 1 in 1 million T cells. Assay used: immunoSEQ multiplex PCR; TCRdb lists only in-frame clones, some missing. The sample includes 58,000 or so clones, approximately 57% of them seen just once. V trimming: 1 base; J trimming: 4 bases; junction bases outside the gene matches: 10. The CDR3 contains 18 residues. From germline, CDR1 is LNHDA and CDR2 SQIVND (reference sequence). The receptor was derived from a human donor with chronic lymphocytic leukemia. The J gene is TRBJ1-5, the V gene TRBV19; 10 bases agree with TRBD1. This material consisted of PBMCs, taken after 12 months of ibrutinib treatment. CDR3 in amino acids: CASSIGEIGTGDNQPQHF. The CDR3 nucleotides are TGTGCCAGTAGTATAGGAGAGATCGGGACAGGGGATAATCAGCCCCAGCATTTT.